This TCR beta chain was obtained from a study of neoadjuvant anti-PD-1 for oral cavity cancer. The ends lost 4 bases at V and 6 bases at J; junction bases unmatched: 9. This CDR3 is built from 15 residues. CDR1 is SGDLS, CDR2 YYNGEE, per germline. The protocol was immunoSEQ multiplex PCR, while the TCRdb copy is restricted to in-frame clones and leaves out a portion. Of 14,000 or so clones in the sample, 55% to 65% were seen once. This clonotype originated in a person aged 35-79 years with oral cavity squamous cell carcinoma. Material: PBMCs, obtained before nivolumab (anti-PD-1) treatment. The rearrangement joins TRBV9 to TRBJ1-5; the match to TRBD1 covers 8 bases. CDR3 loop: CASSPGGQVGQPQHF. As DNA, the CDR3 is TGTGCCAGCAGCCCCGGGGGACAGGTGGGTCAGCCCCAGCATTTT.